This entry features one T cell receptor beta chain sequence. Antigen: not known. Other DNA sequences in this specimen translate into the identical CDR3. The record originates from a study of cytomegalovirus exposure and HLA in healthy donors. Trimming stripped 2 bases from V and 4 bases from J, with 8 bases between. The CDR3 consists of 13 residues. Germline V CDR1 and CDR2: MNHEY, SVGAGI. Study-wide findings and caveats: The study listed roughly 160 cytomegalovirus-associated TCR beta chains. Reports state that TCR beta sequences accurately predicted most subjects' HLA-A and HLA-B alleles.

It was with 60 Vbeta and 13 Jbeta primers that the PCR ran. TCRdb's copy holds only in-frame clones and misses some; the assay was immunoSEQ multiplex PCR. The repertoire has 150,000 to 200,000 clones, approximately 71% of them found once; the top ten carry over 4.5%. This TCR derives from a male donor in good health and CMV-seronegative. Sample: PBMCs. V is TRBV6-5 and J is TRBJ1-2; tentatively, D is TRBD1 (5 bases). The CDR3 spells CASSYADSYGYTF. The CDR3 coding sequence is TGTGCCAGCAGTTACGCAGACAGCTATGGCTACACCTTC.